This TCR beta chain was captured in a study of blood T cell repertoires in COVID-19. In the study overall: PBMCs, B-cell-depleted T cells, or T cells provided the cDNA or gDNA that made up the material.

From germline, CDR1 is SGHTA and CDR2 FQGNSA. Trimming at V came to 5 bases and at J to 5 bases, leaving 7 bases not matched to a gene. This CDR3 is 15 amino acids long. The study drew participants aged about 18 to 89 years from 20 to 30 US areas. Assignment of participants to cohorts was predicated upon participant-reported clinical history. Per the study methods: Reference gene primer amplification in the assay estimated nucleated cell counts. The method was immunoSEQ multiplex PCR; TCRdb's version includes in-frame clones alone and lacks a portion of them. V and J calls and clone size are as listed in that table; D and trimming were resolved from the DNA. The sample holds approximately 220,000 clones, around 85% seen once. This clone appeared once.

Sequenced material: PBMCs or T cells enriched from blood (not recorded which). The clonotype was recovered from a woman in her 40s with acute COVID-19. The J gene is TRBJ2-2, the V gene TRBV7-2, with 8 positions matching TRBD2. DNA for the CDR3: TGTGCCAGCAGCCTCACTAGCGGTCCAACCGGGGAGCTGTTTTTT. Its protein is CASSLTSGPTGELFF.